These T cell receptor beta chains were read from a single sample in a study of beta chain features in type 1 diabetes. Assay used: immunoSEQ multiplex PCR; TCRdb lists only in-frame clones, some missing. The sample lists 450,000 to 600,000 clones; roughly 30% were seen once. Input material: naive CD4+ T cells from blood. All receptors derive from a man aged 18 to 29 in good health. CDR3s include the opening cysteine and the closing phenylalanine or tryptophan. The order of the fields is V gene, clone size, CDR3 length, D gene, J gene, CDR3 protein, CDR3 DNA. The D gene is left open where the match is weak. Rows may omit the clone size; those that give it use once, few, many or a size class.

v_gene: TRBV5-1; abundance: NA; len: 12; d_gene: NA; j_gene: TRBJ2-7; CDR3aa: CASSLPTAEQYF; CDR3nt: TGCGCCAGCAGCCTGCCAACCGCCGAGCAGTACTTC
v_gene: TRBV29-1; abundance: NA; len: 13; d_gene: TRBD1; j_gene: TRBJ1-1; CDR3aa: CSSTGQMNTEAFF; CDR3nt: TGCAGCTCCACGGGACAGATGAACACTGAAGCTTTCTTT
v_gene: TRBV5-1; abundance: few; len: 16; d_gene: TRBD2; j_gene: TRBJ2-3; CDR3aa: CASSIASGSGTDTQYF; CDR3nt: TGCGCCAGCAGCATTGCTAGCGGGAGTGGGACAGATACGCAGTATTTT
v_gene: TRBV7-6; abundance: few; len: 13; d_gene: NA; j_gene: TRBJ2-7; CDR3aa: CASSVSGPYEQYF; CDR3nt: TGTGCCAGCAGCGTATCCGGCCCCTACGAGCAGTACTTC
v_gene: TRBV10-3; abundance: few; len: 13; d_gene: NA; j_gene: TRBJ2-4; CDR3aa: CAISESGLGIQYF; CDR3nt: TGTGCCATCAGTGAGTCGGGCCTGGGTATTCAGTACTTC
v_gene: TRBV29-1; abundance: NA; len: 12; d_gene: NA; j_gene: TRBJ2-7; CDR3aa: CSVGSRAYEQYF; CDR3nt: TGCAGCGTTGGATCCAGGGCCTACGAGCAGTACTTC
v_gene: TRBV27; abundance: NA; len: 14; d_gene: TRBD2; j_gene: TRBJ2-7; CDR3aa: CASSPRTSYHEQYF; CDR3nt: TGTGCCAGCAGTCCGAGGACTAGCTACCACGAGCAGTACTTC
v_gene: TRBV14; abundance: NA; len: 14; d_gene: NA; j_gene: TRBJ2-2; CDR3aa: CASSPSGNTGELFF; CDR3nt: TGTGCCAGCAGCCCCTCAGGAAACACCGGGGAGCTGTTTTTT
v_gene: TRBV29-1; abundance: NA; len: 15; d_gene: TRBD2; j_gene: TRBJ2-5; CDR3aa: CSAHTLLGEGETQYF; CDR3nt: TGCAGCGCCCATACCTTGCTGGGGGAGGGAGAGACCCAGTACTTC
v_gene: TRBV29-1; abundance: NA; len: 11; d_gene: NA; j_gene: TRBJ2-1; CDR3aa: CSVRGRSEQFF; CDR3nt: TGCAGCGTTAGAGGTAGGAGTGAGCAGTTCTTC